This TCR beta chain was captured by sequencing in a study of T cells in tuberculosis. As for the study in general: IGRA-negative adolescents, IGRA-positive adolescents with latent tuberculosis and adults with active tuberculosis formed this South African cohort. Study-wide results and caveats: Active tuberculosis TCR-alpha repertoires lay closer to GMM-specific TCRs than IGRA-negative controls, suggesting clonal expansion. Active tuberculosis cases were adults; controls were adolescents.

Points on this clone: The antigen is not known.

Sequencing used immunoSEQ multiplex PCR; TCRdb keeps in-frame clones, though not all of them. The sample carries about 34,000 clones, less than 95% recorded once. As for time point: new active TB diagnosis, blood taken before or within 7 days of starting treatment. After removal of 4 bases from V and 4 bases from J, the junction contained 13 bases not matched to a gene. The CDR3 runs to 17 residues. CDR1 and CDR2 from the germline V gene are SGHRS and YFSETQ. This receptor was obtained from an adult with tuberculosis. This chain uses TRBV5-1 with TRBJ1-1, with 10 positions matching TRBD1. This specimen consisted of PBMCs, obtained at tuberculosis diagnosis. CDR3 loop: CASSLRTGGRVSTEAFF. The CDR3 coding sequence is TGCGCCAGCAGCCTCCGGACAGGGGGACGGGTGAGCACTGAAGCTTTCTTT.